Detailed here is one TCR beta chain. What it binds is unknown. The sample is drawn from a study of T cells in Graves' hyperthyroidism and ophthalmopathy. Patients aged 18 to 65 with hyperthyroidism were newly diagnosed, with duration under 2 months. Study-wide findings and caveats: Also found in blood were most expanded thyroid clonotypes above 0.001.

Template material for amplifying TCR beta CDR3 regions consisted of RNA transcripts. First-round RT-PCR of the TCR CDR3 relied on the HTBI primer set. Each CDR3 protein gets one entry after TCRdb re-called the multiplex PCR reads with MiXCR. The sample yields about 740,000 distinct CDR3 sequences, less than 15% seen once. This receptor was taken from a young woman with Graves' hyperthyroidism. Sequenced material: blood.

CDR3 sequence reads: CASSSKIAGYGYTF. Written as DNA, the CDR3 is TGTGCCAGCAGCTCCAAGATAGCAGGGTATGGCTACACCTTC. V usage is TRBV7-8 and J usage is TRBJ1-2, with D maybe TRBD1 (5 bases). Germline lookup yields CDR1 SGHVS and CDR2 FQNEAQ. V was cut by 4 bases and J by 5 bases, with 14 bases left in between. This CDR3 contains 14 residues.